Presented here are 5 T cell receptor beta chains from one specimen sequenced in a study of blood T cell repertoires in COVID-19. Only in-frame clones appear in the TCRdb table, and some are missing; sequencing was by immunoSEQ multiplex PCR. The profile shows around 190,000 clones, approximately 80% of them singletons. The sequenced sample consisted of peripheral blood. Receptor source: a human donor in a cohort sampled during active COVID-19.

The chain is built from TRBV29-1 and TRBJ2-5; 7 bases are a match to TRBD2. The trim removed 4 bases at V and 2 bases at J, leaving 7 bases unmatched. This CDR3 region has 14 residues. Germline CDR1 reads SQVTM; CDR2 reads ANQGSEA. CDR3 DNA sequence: TGCAGCGTTGGTCGAACTAGCGTACAAGAGACCCAGTACTTC. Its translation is CSVGRTSVQETQYF.

The CDR3 bases are TGTGCCAGCAGCGTGGCGACAGGGGAGAACACTGAAGCTTTCTTT. This codes for CASSVATGENTEAFF. V usage is TRBV9 and J usage is TRBJ1-1; TRBD1 matches at 8 bases. The CDR3 runs to 15 residues. The V segment lost 2 bases and the J segment 1 base; nucleotides outside the gene matches: 4. From germline, CDR1 is SGDLS and CDR2 YYNGEE.

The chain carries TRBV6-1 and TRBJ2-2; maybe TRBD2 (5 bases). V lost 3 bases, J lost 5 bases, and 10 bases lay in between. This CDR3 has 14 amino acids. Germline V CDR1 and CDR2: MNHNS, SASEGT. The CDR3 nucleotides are TGTGCCAGCAGTGAGGAGGTTGAGACCGGGGAGCTGTTTTTT. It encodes CASSEEVETGELFF.

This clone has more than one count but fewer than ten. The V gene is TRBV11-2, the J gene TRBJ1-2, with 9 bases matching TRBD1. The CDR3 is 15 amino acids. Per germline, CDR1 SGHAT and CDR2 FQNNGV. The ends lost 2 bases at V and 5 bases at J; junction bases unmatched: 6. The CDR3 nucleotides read TGTGCCAGCAGCTTACAGGGACAGGGAGGTTATGGCTACACCTTC. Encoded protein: CASSLQGQGGYGYTF. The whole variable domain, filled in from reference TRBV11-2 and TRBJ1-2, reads EAGVAQSPRYKIIEKRQSVAFWCNPISGHATLYWYQQILGQGPKLLIQFQNNGVVDDSQLPKDRFSAERLKGVDSTLKIQPAKLEDSAVYLCASSLQGQGGYGYTFGSGTRLTVV.

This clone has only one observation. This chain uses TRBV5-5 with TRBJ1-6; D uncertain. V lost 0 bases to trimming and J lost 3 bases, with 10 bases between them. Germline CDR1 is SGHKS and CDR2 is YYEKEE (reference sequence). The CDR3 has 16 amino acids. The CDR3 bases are TGTGCCAGCAGCTTGGTACAGCCGCTCTATAATTCACCCCTCCACTTT. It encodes CASSLVQPLYNSPLHF.